This T cell receptor (beta chain) is from a study of T cell changes during pregnancy in multiple sclerosis. Clones were sequenced by immunoSEQ multiplex PCR, and TCRdb holds only the in-frame ones, with some missing. The sample shows approximately 70,000 clones, around 94% of them seen only once. The CDR3 is 17 residues long. The J segment lost 3 bases and the V segment lost 4 bases, leaving 12 bases of the junction unmatched. Germline assignment: CDR1 SGHNT and CDR2 YYREEE (reference sequence). Specimen: peripheral blood, collected in the third trimester of pregnancy. The chain is built from TRBV5-4 and TRBJ2-2; TRBD2 aligns across 7 bases. The TCR originated in a female donor with multiple sclerosis, enrolled in a pregnancy study. This CDR3 is CASSPGTSGADTGELFF. CDR3 sequence (DNA): TGTGCCAGCAGCCCCGGGACCAGCGGGGCGGACACCGGGGAGCTGTTTTTT.